These T cell receptor beta chains were read from a single sample in a study of blood T cell repertoires in COVID-19. Measured with immunoSEQ multiplex PCR; TCRdb has only the in-frame clones, and not every one. The profile shows about 240,000 clones, around 90% of them singletons. Sequencing used peripheral blood. Receptors were obtained from a man between 60 and 70 years old who had recovered from COVID-19. The CDR3 runs from the conserved cysteine through the conserved F or W. The D gene is left open where the match is weak. Size values are once, few and many counts, or a class for expanded clones, and some rows have none.

abundance	v_gene	d_gene	j_gene	len	CDR3nt	CDR3aa
NA	TRBV5-8	NA	TRBJ2-1	12	TGTGCCAGCAGCCCTAGACCGGGAGAGCAGTTCTTC	CASSPRPGEQFF
NA	TRBV6-5	TRBD2	TRBJ2-1	15	TGTGCCAGCAGTTTACTAGCGGGGGACTACAATGAGCAGTTCTTC	CASSLLAGDYNEQFF
NA	TRBV19	NA	TRBJ2-7	16	TGTGCCAGTGGGGGACAGGGAGTAGCGGGGGCCTACGAGCAGTACTTC	CASGGQGVAGAYEQYF
NA	TRBV9	TRBD2	TRBJ2-2	15	TGTGCCAGCAGCGTGGGACTAGCGGACACCGGGGAGCTGTTTTTT	CASSVGLADTGELFF
NA	TRBV7-9	TRBD1	TRBJ2-3	17	TGTGCCAGCAGCTTGGGGAACAGGGGATGGGGCACAGATACGCAGTATTTT	CASSLGNRGWGTDTQYF
NA	TRBV10-3	TRBD2	TRBJ2-6	19	TGTGCCATCAGTGAGTCTCTAGCGGGGGGTAGCCCTGGGGCCAACGTCCTGACTTTC	CAISESLAGGSPGANVLTF
few	TRBV5-1	TRBD1	TRBJ1-2	13	TGCGCCAGCAGCCGACAGGGGGACTATGGCTACACCTTC	CASSRQGDYGYTF
NA	TRBV2	TRBD2	TRBJ2-2	15	TGTGCCAGCAGTCGACTAGCGGGGGTGACCGGGGAGCTGTTTTTT	CASSRLAGVTGELFF
once	TRBV4-1	NA	TRBJ1-3	15	TGCGCCAGCAGCCAAGTCAGGGGCTCTGGAAACACCATATATTTT	CASSQVRGSGNTIYF
NA	TRBV3-1/TRBV3-2	TRBD1	TRBJ1-4	15	TGTGCCAGCAGCAACCGGGACAGGACTAATGAAAAACTGTTTTTT	CASSNRDRTNEKLFF
NA	TRBV11-2	NA	TRBJ2-2	13	TGTGCCAGCAGCTTTACAAACACCGGGGAGCTGTTTTTT	CASSFTNTGELFF
NA	TRBV2	NA	TRBJ2-5	15	TGTGCCAGCAGTGAAGCGCTTTCAGGACAAGAGACCCAGTACTTC	CASSEALSGQETQYF
NA	TRBV9	TRBD1	TRBJ1-3	16	TGTGCCAGCAGCAAACCTATCGACAGGGCTGGAAACACCATATATTTT	CASSKPIDRAGNTIYF
few	TRBV6-1	TRBD1	TRBJ2-7	14	TGTGCCAGCAGTGAGACAGGGGGCTCCTACGAGCAGTACTTC	CASSETGGSYEQYF
NA	TRBV7-2	TRBD2	TRBJ2-2	16	TGTGCCAGCAGCATAGCGGGGGGGGCCTACACCGGGGAGCTGTTTTTT	CASSIAGGAYTGELFF
once	TRBV27	TRBD1	TRBJ2-3	15	TGTGCCAGCAGTTTATTTAGGGGGCGATTAGATACGCAGTATTTT	CASSLFRGRLDTQYF
NA	TRBV21-1	NA	TRBJ2-3	16	TGTGCCAGCAGCAAAGGACGAGGTATTTTGTCAGATACGCAGTATTTT	CASSKGRGILSDTQYF
NA	TRBV2	NA	TRBJ2-1	12	TGTGCCAGCAGTGGGCTGGACAATGAGCAGTTCTTC	CASSGLDNEQFF
NA	TRBV19	TRBD1	TRBJ1-5	15	TGTGCCAGTAGTCGCGCGGGACAGACGATTGAGCCCCAGCATTTT	CASSRAGQTIEPQHF
NA	TRBV5-5	NA	TRBJ1-5	14	TGTGCCAGCAGCTTGCAACGGGGGGATCAGCCCCAGCATTTT	CASSLQRGDQPQHF
NA	TRBV5-6	TRBD1	TRBJ1-4	14	TGTGCCAGCAGCCTTAGACAGGGCGGTGAAAAACTGTTTTTT	CASSLRQGGEKLFF
few	TRBV5-5	NA	TRBJ2-2	14	TGTGCCAGCAGCTCGCGACTAGTGACCGGGGAGCTGTTTTTT	CASSSRLVTGELFF
NA	TRBV28	TRBD1	TRBJ2-5	15	TGTGCCAGCACCGACAGGGCCACAATCCAAGAGACCCAGTACTTC	CASTDRATIQETQYF
NA	TRBV15	NA	TRBJ1-6	16	TGTGCCACCAGCAGAGAGGGCAGCACGGATAATTCACCCCTCCACTTT	CATSREGSTDNSPLHF
NA	TRBV18	NA	TRBJ2-7	15	TGTGCCAGCTCACCCCGGACTTCCGTGATGGGTGAGCAGTACTTC	CASSPRTSVMGEQYF
NA	TRBV5-1	TRBD2	TRBJ2-4	16	TGCGCCAGCAGCAGTTCGACTAGCGGGGCCAAAAACATTCAGTACTTC	CASSSSTSGAKNIQYF
NA	TRBV12-3/TRBV12-4	TRBD1	TRBJ1-1	13	TGTGCCAGCAGGGGACAGGGAAACACTGAAGCTTTCTTT	CASRGQGNTEAFF
NA	TRBV6-5	TRBD1	TRBJ1-4	16	TGTGCCAGCAGTTACCGGGGGACAGGGGAAGGGGAAAAACTGTTTTTT	CASSYRGTGEGEKLFF
NA	TRBV2	NA	TRBJ1-2	11	TGTGCCAGCAGTCCAGGGGTCGGCTACACCTTC	CASSPGVGYTF
NA	TRBV5-1	NA	TRBJ2-7	13	TGCGCCAGCAGCTTCAACCGGGGGAACGAGCAGTACTTC	CASSFNRGNEQYF
NA	TRBV12-5	NA	TRBJ2-1	16	TGTGCTAGTGGTTTGACCCCTAGCGCCTCCTACAATGAGCAGTTCTTC	CASGLTPSASYNEQFF
NA	TRBV19	TRBD1	TRBJ2-1	16	TGTGCCAGTAGTATGGGGGCCGGGACAGGAGACAATGAGCAGTTCTTC	CASSMGAGTGDNEQFF
NA	TRBV6-6	NA	TRBJ1-3	14	TGTGCCAGCAGTTCTAGAAGAGCGGGGGACACCATATATTTT	CASSSRRAGDTIYF
NA	TRBV15	TRBD2	TRBJ2-5	11	TGTGCCATTGCGGGGGGGCCGACCCAGTACTTC	CAIAGGPTQYF
NA	TRBV19	TRBD2	TRBJ2-5	12	TGTGCCACCCAGGGACTAGTGAAGACCCAGTACTTC	CATQGLVKTQYF
NA	TRBV7-8	TRBD1	TRBJ2-2	16	TGTGCCAGCAGCGCCGACAGGGGGCGCAGTACCGGGGAGCTGTTTTTT	CASSADRGRSTGELFF
NA	TRBV6-5	TRBD1	TRBJ1-5	14	TGTGCCAGCAGCCGGGGACAGATTTATCAGCCCCAGCATTTT	CASSRGQIYQPQHF
NA	TRBV12-3/TRBV12-4	TRBD1	TRBJ2-5	13	TGTGCCAGCAGTGGACAGGTTAGGGCGACCCAGTACTTC	CASSGQVRATQYF
NA	TRBV5-4	NA	TRBJ2-1	14	TGTGCCAGCAGCTTATTCCAGGGAAGTGATGAGCAGTTCTTC	CASSLFQGSDEQFF
NA	TRBV5-1	TRBD2	TRBJ2-1	15	TGCGCCAGCAGCTTGGTGGCTTCTAGCGGGGGAGAGCAGTTCTTC	CASSLVASSGGEQFF
once	TRBV5-1	NA	TRBJ1-4	15	TGCGCCAGCAGCTTGGCCCTCGGGGTCAATGAAAAACTGTTTTTT	CASSLALGVNEKLFF
NA	TRBV5-1	NA	TRBJ1-2	15	TGCGCCAGCAGCTTGGTCTCGGGATCCGACTATGGCTACACCTTC	CASSLVSGSDYGYTF
NA	TRBV12-5	TRBD2	TRBJ2-2	16	TGTGCTAGTGGCCCAGATACTAGCGTCAACACCGGGGAGCTGTTTTTT	CASGPDTSVNTGELFF
NA	TRBV25-1	NA	TRBJ2-3	15	TGTGCCAGCAGCTTGGGGAGCGCTAGCACAGATACGCAGTATTTT	CASSLGSASTDTQYF
NA	TRBV13	NA	TRBJ2-2	16	TGTGCCAGCAGCACCCGTAGTCTAGGGAACACCGGGGAGCTGTTTTTT	CASSTRSLGNTGELFF
NA	TRBV5-1	TRBD1	TRBJ2-3	19	TGCGCCAGCCAGGTTTTCGGACAGGGCCCATCTACTCTCACAGATACGCAGTATTTT	CASQVFGQGPSTLTDTQYF
NA	TRBV9	NA	TRBJ2-1	13	TGTGCCAGCAGCGTATGGCTAGCTGGTGAGCAGTTCTTC	CASSVWLAGEQFF
NA	TRBV10-1	TRBD1	TRBJ1-2	14	TGCGCCAGCAGCGACTATCAGGGGGCGGGGGGCTACACCTTC	CASSDYQGAGGYTF
NA	TRBV28	NA	TRBJ1-4	14	TGTGCCAGCAGTTACAGCGGAACTAATGAAAAACTGTTTTTT	CASSYSGTNEKLFF
many	TRBV29-1	NA	TRBJ1-5	16	TGCAGCGTTGAACCGGATTGGGGGGGCTGGGGTCAGCCCCAGCATTTT	CSVEPDWGGWGQPQHF
NA	TRBV10-3	NA	TRBJ1-3	16	TGTGCCATCACCTCCAACCCAAGGGGAACTGGAAACACCATATATTTT	CAITSNPRGTGNTIYF
NA	TRBV24-1	NA	TRBJ1-5	14	TGTGCCACCAGTGTTCACAGGCTGAATCAGCCCCAGCATTTT	CATSVHRLNQPQHF
NA	TRBV11-2	TRBD2	TRBJ2-3	16	TGTGCCAGCAGCTCCGGACTAGCGGGGAGCACAGATACGCAGTATTTT	CASSSGLAGSTDTQYF
NA	TRBV15	TRBD1	TRBJ2-3	15	TGTGCCACCAGCAACCGGGACAGGCCTACAGATACGCAGTATTTT	CATSNRDRPTDTQYF
NA	TRBV4-2	TRBD1	TRBJ1-2	15	TGTGCCAGCAGCCAAGCCGGGACAGGGCTTAGGGGCTACACCTTC	CASSQAGTGLRGYTF
NA	TRBV9	NA	TRBJ1-6	15	TGTGCCAGCAGCTCGGACGCTTGGGGGGATTCACCCCTCCACTTT	CASSSDAWGDSPLHF
NA	TRBV29-1	NA	TRBJ1-4	13	TGCAGCGTTGATGGGCAGGGGAATGAAAAACTGTTTTTT	CSVDGQGNEKLFF
NA	TRBV11-2	TRBD1	TRBJ2-3	15	TGTGCCAGCAGCTTATCGGGACAGTTCACAGATACGCAGTATTTT	CASSLSGQFTDTQYF